Listed below are T cell receptor beta chains from one sample, sequenced in a study of blood T cell repertoires in COVID-19. Clones were sequenced by immunoSEQ multiplex PCR, and TCRdb holds only the in-frame ones, with some missing. This table holds 130,000 or so clones, about 89% found once. Sequenced material: peripheral blood. The receptors derive from a man in his fifties or sixties with COVID-19, enrolled during active disease. The CDR3 runs from the conserved cysteine through the conserved F or W. D genes are given only for firm matches. Some rows have no size entry. The others give once, few or many, or a class for an expanded clone.

V	J	size	D	CDR3	DNA
TRBV28	TRBJ2-7	once	NA	CASRGTRHQIYEQYF	TGTGCCAGCAGGGGGACACGGCATCAAATCTACGAGCAGTACTTC
TRBV4-3	TRBJ1-1	NA	NA	CASSQDHRGAFF	TGCGCCAGCAGCCAAGACCATCGGGGGGCTTTCTTT
TRBV20-1	TRBJ2-5	NA	NA	CSAENQETQYF	TGCAGTGCTGAGAACCAAGAGACCCAGTACTTC
TRBV5-6	TRBJ1-1	NA	NA	CASSLVGAGEAFF	TGTGCCAGCAGCTTGGTGGGGGCTGGTGAAGCTTTCTTT
TRBV9	TRBJ2-1	NA	TRBD2	CASSVVAGGYNEQFF	TGTGCCAGCAGCGTAGTTGCGGGGGGATACAATGAGCAGTTCTTC
TRBV6-5	TRBJ1-5	NA	NA	CASSSRPGQPQHF	TGTGCCAGCAGTTCGCGCCCCGGTCAGCCCCAGCATTTT
TRBV4-1	TRBJ1-4	NA	TRBD1	CASSQGGQGNEKLFF	TGCGCCAGCAGCCAGGGGGGACAGGGAAATGAAAAACTGTTTTTT
TRBV6-5	TRBJ1-6	once	TRBD1	CASTLTTGVNSPLHF	TGTGCCAGCACCCTAACGACAGGGGTGAATTCACCCCTCCACTTT
TRBV5-1	TRBJ2-3	NA	NA	CASSFTTESDTQYF	TGCGCCAGCAGCTTTACCACAGAGTCAGATACGCAGTATTTT
TRBV2	TRBJ1-5	NA	TRBD1	CASSRGQGAYQPQHF	TGTGCCAGCAGTCGGGGACAGGGGGCATATCAGCCCCAGCATTTT
TRBV11-1	TRBJ1-6	NA	NA	CASSGPLRGPNSPLHF	TGTGCCAGCAGCGGGCCCTTGCGGGGCCCGAATTCACCCCTCCACTTT
TRBV6-5	TRBJ2-5	NA	TRBD2	CASSYSPSGGIETQYF	TGTGCCAGCAGTTACTCTCCTAGCGGGGGTATTGAGACCCAGTACTTC
TRBV28	TRBJ2-7	NA	NA	CASSQAVGGAYEQYF	TGTGCCAGCAGTCAGGCCGTAGGGGGTGCCTACGAGCAGTACTTC
TRBV19	TRBJ2-5	NA	NA	CASSISVRAETQYF	TGTGCCAGTAGTATTTCTGTCAGGGCAGAGACCCAGTACTTC
TRBV6-6	TRBJ1-5	NA	NA	CASSRSVVEDQPQHF	TGTGCCAGCAGTCGTAGCGTTGTCGAGGATCAGCCCCAGCATTTT
TRBV7-6	TRBJ1-1	NA	NA	CASSLAPEGKAFF	TGTGCCAGCAGCTTAGCGCCGGAGGGGAAAGCTTTCTTT
TRBV18	TRBJ1-5	NA	NA	CASSSSGAGNQPQHF	TGTGCCAGCTCATCTTCAGGGGCGGGCAATCAGCCCCAGCATTTT
TRBV19	TRBJ1-4	NA	NA	CASRARGPEAFF	TGTGCCAGTAGAGCGAGAGGACCGGAGGCCTTTTTT
TRBV3-1/TRBV3-2	TRBJ2-3	NA	TRBD1	CASQDRGADTQYF	TGTGCCAGCCAGGACAGGGGGGCAGATACGCAGTATTTT
TRBV12-5	TRBJ1-6	NA	NA	CASGFTDSPLHF	TGTGCTAGTGGTTTTACAGATTCACCCCTCCACTTT
TRBV5-1	TRBJ1-1	NA	NA	CASSPPRDTEAFF	TGCGCCAGCAGCCCGCCGCGGGACACTGAAGCTTTCTTT
TRBV5-1	TRBJ1-1	NA	NA	CASSLGDRNTEAFF	TGCGCCAGCAGCTTGGGAGACAGGAACACTGAAGCTTTCTTT
TRBV5-4	TRBJ1-2	NA	NA	CASSLAGGTAYGYTF	TGTGCCAGCAGCTTGGCCGGGGGGACTGCCTATGGCTACACCTTC
TRBV5-6	TRBJ1-2	NA	NA	CASSLGSTGRASGYTF	TGTGCCAGCAGCTTGGGATCTACAGGGAGGGCCTCTGGCTACACCTTC
TRBV9	TRBJ1-6	once	TRBD1	CASSIKDGTGGNNSPLHF	TGTGCCAGCAGCATAAAAGACGGGACAGGGGGTAATAATTCACCCCTCCACTTT
TRBV5-1	TRBJ1-2	NA	TRBD1	CASSRDRVNYGYTF	TGCGCCAGCAGCCGTGACAGGGTTAACTATGGCTACACCTTC
TRBV4-2	TRBJ1-4	NA	NA	CASSLGGRITNEKLFF	TGTGCCAGCAGCCTGGGGGGGCGAATTACTAATGAAAAACTGTTTTTT
TRBV12-5	TRBJ2-5	NA	NA	CASGHEQGLGETQYF	TGTGCTAGTGGTCATGAACAGGGCCTCGGGGAGACCCAGTACTTC
TRBV6-6	TRBJ1-1	NA	NA	CASRGANTEAFF	TGTGCCAGCCGTGGGGCGAACACTGAAGCTTTCTTT
TRBV3-1/TRBV3-2	TRBJ1-3	NA	NA	CASSQAPRLSSGNTIYF	TGTGCCAGCAGCCAAGCCCCCCGCCTATCCTCTGGAAACACCATATATTTT
TRBV18	TRBJ1-2	NA	NA	CASSRDISRNNYGYTF	TGTGCCAGCTCACGCGATATTAGCAGAAACAACTATGGCTACACCTTC
TRBV5-6	TRBJ1-5	NA	TRBD1	CASSLKQGASQPQHF	TGTGCCAGCAGCTTGAAACAGGGGGCAAGTCAGCCCCAGCATTTT
TRBV6-2/TRBV6-3	TRBJ2-1	NA	TRBD1	CASSDRGYGTYNEQFF	TGTGCCAGCAGTGACAGGGGTTATGGGACCTACAATGAGCAGTTCTTC
TRBV27	TRBJ1-5	NA	TRBD1	CASRGQGQGHNQPQHF	TGTGCCAGCAGGGGGCAGGGACAGGGCCACAATCAGCCCCAGCATTTT
TRBV19	TRBJ2-2	NA	NA	CASSWPNTGELFF	TGTGCCAGTAGTTGGCCGAACACCGGGGAGCTGTTTTTT
TRBV28	TRBJ2-7	NA	TRBD1	CASRPGGPSYEQYF	TGTGCCAGCAGGCCAGGGGGCCCCTCCTACGAGCAGTACTTC
TRBV5-4	TRBJ1-4	NA	TRBD1	CASSYRDRGDEKLFF	TGTGCCAGCAGCTACCGGGACAGGGGGGATGAAAAACTGTTTTTT
TRBV28	TRBJ1-5	NA	TRBD1	CASSFGQGDQPQHF	TGTGCCAGCAGTTTCGGACAGGGGGATCAGCCCCAGCATTTT
TRBV10-1	TRBJ2-5	NA	NA	CASSVGDLQETQYF	TGCGCCAGCAGTGTAGGAGACCTACAAGAGACCCAGTACTTC
TRBV7-9	TRBJ2-3	NA	NA	CASSLGDIPTDTQYF	TGTGCCAGCAGCTTAGGGGACATACCTACAGATACGCAGTATTTT
TRBV21-1	TRBJ1-1	NA	NA	CATSVAEMNTEAFF	TGTGCCACCTCTGTAGCAGAGATGAACACTGAAGCTTTCTTT
TRBV7-2	TRBJ2-2	NA	TRBD1	CASREGGTGKAGELFF	TGTGCCAGCAGAGAAGGAGGGACAGGGAAGGCCGGGGAGCTGTTTTTT
TRBV6-6	TRBJ2-1	NA	NA	CASTQGGGAMFF	TGTGCCAGCACCCAAGGTGGGGGGGCGATGTTCTTC
TRBV28	TRBJ1-5	NA	TRBD1	CASREQGSGNQPQHF	TGTGCCAGCAGGGAACAGGGGAGTGGCAATCAGCCCCAGCATTTT
TRBV14	TRBJ1-2	NA	TRBD1	CASSPPSDRVGFDYGYTF	TGTGCCAGCAGCCCACCTAGCGACAGGGTCGGTTTTGACTATGGCTACACCTTC
TRBV7-6	TRBJ1-1	once	TRBD1	CASSLDRGNTEAFF	TGTGCCAGCAGCCTAGACAGGGGGAACACTGAAGCTTTCTTT
TRBV5-6	TRBJ2-3	few	NA	CASSLRGATHTDTQYF	TGTGCCAGCAGCCTTCGGGGGGCGACACACACAGATACGCAGTATTTT
TRBV9	TRBJ2-1	NA	NA	CASSPQPLTRYNEQFF	TGTGCCAGCAGCCCCCAGCCCCTCACTAGGTACAATGAGCAGTTCTTC
TRBV7-2	TRBJ2-5	NA	NA	CASSLEVWAAETQYF	TGTGCCAGCAGCTTAGAGGTCTGGGCTGCAGAGACCCAGTACTTC
TRBV6-2/TRBV6-3	TRBJ1-2	once	TRBD1	CASSYGQGYNYGYTF	TGTGCCAGCAGTTACGGACAGGGTTACAACTATGGCTACACCTTC
TRBV7-2	TRBJ1-4	NA	TRBD1	CASSLGDSAKEKLFF	TGTGCCAGCAGCTTAGGGGACAGTGCAAAGGAAAAACTGTTTTTT
TRBV5-1	TRBJ1-1	NA	NA	CASSRGQSDTEAFF	TGCGCCAGCAGCCGAGGACAGTCTGACACTGAAGCTTTCTTT
TRBV10-3	TRBJ2-3	NA	TRBD1	CATRQGDTNSDTQYF	TGTGCCACCCGACAGGGGGACACCAACTCAGATACGCAGTATTTT
TRBV18	TRBJ2-7	NA	NA	CASSPWGLEQYF	TGTGCCAGCTCACCATGGGGCCTCGAGCAGTACTTC
TRBV7-9	TRBJ2-2	few	TRBD1	CASSFGTGNSNTGELFF	TGTGCCAGCAGCTTTGGGACAGGGAATTCGAACACCGGGGAGCTGTTTTTT
TRBV4-1	TRBJ2-2	few	NA	CASSPSSMNTGELFF	TGCGCCAGCAGCCCCTCTTCTATGAACACCGGGGAGCTGTTTTTT
TRBV5-1	TRBJ2-7	NA	TRBD1	CASSLDRGNNEQYF	TGCGCCAGCAGCTTGGACAGGGGAAACAACGAGCAGTACTTC
TRBV28	TRBJ2-4	NA	TRBD1	CASSLGDGTGFIGKNIQYF	TGTGCCAGCAGTTTAGGCGATGGGACAGGATTTATTGGCAAAAACATTCAGTACTTC
TRBV7-8	TRBJ2-7	NA	NA	CASSLGTARRREQYF	TGTGCCAGCAGCTTAGGGACAGCTCGGAGGCGCGAGCAGTACTTC